The 26 T cell receptor beta chains below were found in one sample sequenced in a study of blood T cell repertoires in COVID-19. Sequenced by immunoSEQ multiplex PCR; TCRdb stores in-frame clones only, minus some. In the table there are a few hundred thousand clones, roughly 87% of which are singletons. Source material: PBMCs or T cells enriched from blood (not recorded which). Receptors originate from a woman younger than 45 who had recovered from COVID-19.

The V call is TRBV12-3 or TRBV12-4, the J call TRBJ1-5; D not certain. The CDR3 consists of 12 residues. With 6 bases removed from V and 3 bases from J, the gap between germline ends came to 6 bases. The CDR3: CASRQNNQPQHF. CDR3 bases: TGTGCCAGCAGGCAGAACAATCAGCCCCAGCATTTT.

The chain is built from TRBV15 and TRBJ1-1, with D perhaps TRBD1 (5 bases). Germline values: CDR1 LNHNV, CDR2 YYDKDF (reference sequence). V lost 1 base and J lost 4, with 13 bases in between. This CDR3 has 15 residues. The CDR3 DNA reads TGTGCCACCAGCAGAGGTGTAGGGGTGGTCACTGAAGCTTTCTTT. Translation: CATSRGVGVVTEAFF.

This chain connects TRBV9 to TRBJ2-1; a weak D match, TRBD2 (5 bases). The CDR3 runs 15 residues. V was cut by 2 bases and J by 2 bases, with 11 bases left in between. The germline V gene encodes CDR1 SGDLS and CDR2 YYNGEE. Written as DNA, the CDR3 is TGTGCCAGCAGCGTGACGAGGGCTCCCTACAATGAGCAGTTCTTC. Its translation is CASSVTRAPYNEQFF.

This clone came up a few times. The rearrangement uses TRBV28 and TRBJ2-7, with 9 bases identical to TRBD1. The CDR3 length is 15 residues. CDR1 MDHEN and CDR2 SYDVKM come from the germline V gene. The V and J ends lost 2 bases and 3 bases, in that order; junction bases with no gene match: 5. The CDR3 reads CASSLLGQGYYEQYF. Here the CDR3 DNA reads TGTGCCAGCAGTTTACTGGGACAGGGATACTACGAGCAGTACTTC.

This chain uses TRBV5-1 with TRBJ2-2; 7 bases match TRBD2. This CDR3 spans 16 amino acids. CDR1 and CDR2 from the germline V gene are SGHRS and YFSETQ. V shed 0 bases, J shed 4 bases, and the junction held 6 bases outside the gene matches. CDR3 sequence (DNA): TGCGCCAGCAGCTTGGATTCGGGCGGGAGCACCGGGGAGCTGTTTTTT. It specifies CASSLDSGGSTGELFF.

The V call is TRBV28, the J call TRBJ1-4; 10 positions match TRBD1. The germline V gene has CDR1 MDHEN and CDR2 SYDVKM. The junction had 2 bases not matched to a gene; V was cut back by 7 bases and J by 6 bases. CDR3 length: 13 amino acids. CDR3 in amino acids: CASTGTGDEKLFF. The CDR3 DNA follows: TGTGCCAGCACCGGGACAGGGGATGAAAAACTGTTTTTT.

V is TRBV28 and J is TRBJ1-2, with TRBD1 identical over 7 bases. Germline CDR1 reads MDHEN; CDR2 reads SYDVKM. This CDR3 is built from 12 residues. The junction had 7 bases not matched to a gene; V was cut back by 7 bases and J by 8 bases. DNA for the CDR3: TGTGCCAGCAATACAGGGGTATGGGGCTACACCTTC. Its protein is CASNTGVWGYTF.

The V and J genes are TRBV30 and TRBJ1-3; D is uncertain. V was trimmed by 1 base and J by 2 bases, leaving 9 bases between them. The CDR3 contains 14 residues. Germline-derived CDR1 and CDR2 are GTSNPN and SVGIG (reference sequence). CDR3 amino acids: CAWSGNMAGNTIYF. In DNA, the CDR3 is TGTGCCTGGAGTGGAAACATGGCTGGAAACACCATATATTTT.

V gene TRBV9 combines with J gene TRBJ2-3; weak D call: TRBD1 (5 bases). Trimming pared 0 bases from V and 3 bases from J, leaving 8 bases between. The germline CDR1 and CDR2 sequences are SGDLS and YYNGEE. The CDR3 spans 14 residues. The CDR3 bases are TGTGCCAGCAGCGTAGAAAGGGGTACAGATACGCAGTATTTT. It yields the protein CASSVERGTDTQYF.

The rearrangement uses TRBV27 and TRBJ2-1, with D tentatively TRBD2 (5 bases). V gave up 8 bases and J gave up 7 bases, with 15 bases separating them. Germline lookup yields CDR1 MNHEY and CDR2 SMNVEV (reference sequence). CDR3 length equals 13 residues. CDR3 region: CASSFDRRNEQFF. The CDR3 DNA reads as TGTGCCAGCTCCTTCGATCGGAGGAATGAGCAGTTCTTC.

Only one count was recorded for this clone. V gene TRBV21-1 combines with J gene TRBJ2-7; TRBD2, as called in the table, went unchecked against the DNA. TRBV21-1 is classified as a pseudogene. This CDR3 contains 16 residues. The DNA for the CDR3 is TGTGCCAGCAGTCAAGCAACGAGCGGGTACTCCTACGAGCAGTACTTC. Translated: CASSQATSGYSYEQYF.

The gene calls are TRBV3-1 (or the pseudogene TRBV3-2) and TRBJ2-7, with TRBD2 as a possible D gene (5 bases). CDR3 length: 15 residues. With 1 base removed from V and 0 bases from J, the gap between germline ends came to 10 bases. Germline CDR1 reads LGHDT; CDR2 reads YNNKEL (reference sequence). This CDR3 reads CASSQVGESSYEQYF. The CDR3 coding sequence is TGTGCCAGCAGCCAAGTCGGGGAGAGCTCCTACGAGCAGTACTTC.

The chain employs TRBV10-3 and TRBJ2-7; D uncertain. Between the trimmed V and J ends, which lost 3 bases and 2 bases, there was a span of 8 bases. This CDR3 is built from 13 residues. CDR1 is ENHRY, CDR2 SYGVKD, per germline. The chain's CDR3 is CAISDRSTYEQYF. The CDR3 DNA follows: TGTGCCATCAGTGACAGGTCAACCTACGAGCAGTACTTC.

Turning to this clone: Distinct nucleotide sequences in the sample also encode this CDR3. The V and J genes are TRBV27 and TRBJ1-6; 10 nucleotides line up with TRBD1. The CDR3 loop spans 14 amino acids. Trimming took 3 bases from V and 7 from J; bases not matched to a gene: 0. Germline-derived CDR1 and CDR2 are MNHEY and SMNVEV (reference sequence). The DNA for the CDR3 is TGTGCCAGCAGTTTGGACAGGGGGAATTCACCCCTCCACTTT. It is translated as CASSLDRGNSPLHF.

The chain has TRBV9 and TRBJ1-6; TRBD1 aligns across 7 bases. The CDR3 contains 14 residues. Germline V gives CDR1 SGDLS, CDR2 YYNGEE. The junction had 5 bases not matched to a gene; V was cut back by 4 bases and J by 7 bases. Here the CDR3 DNA reads TGTGCCAGCAGCCATCGACAGGGAAATTCACCCCTCCACTTT. Residues: CASSHRQGNSPLHF.

The CDR3 sequence is CASSTGLAGAPDTQYF. In DNA form, the CDR3 reads TGTGCCAGTAGTACTGGACTAGCGGGAGCCCCAGATACGCAGTATTTT. This chain connects TRBV19 to TRBJ2-3, with TRBD2 matching 13 bases. Looked up from germline, CDR1 is LNHDA and CDR2 is SQIVND (reference sequence). The CDR3 covers 16 residues. J was trimmed by 4 bases and V by 4 bases; bases with no gene match: 5.

The chain links TRBV7-6 to TRBJ1-1; D not certain. CDR3 length: 13 residues. The germline V and J ends were trimmed by 1 base and 8 bases, with 11 bases remaining between them. In germline, CDR1 is SGHVS, CDR2 FNYEAQ. As DNA, the CDR3 is TGTGCCAGCAGCTTAGTGATGAGCGTGGAAGCTTTCTTT. Translating it yields CASSLVMSVEAFF. The full variable domain, rest sourced from reference TRBV7-6 and TRBJ1-1, is GAGVSQSPRYKVTKRGQDVALRCDPISGHVSLYWYRQALGQGPEFLTYFNYEAQQDKSGLPNDRFSAERPEGSISTLTIQRTEQRDSAMYRCASSLVMSVEAFFGQGTRLTVV.

The chain joins TRBV19 to TRBJ2-7; D is possibly TRBD1 (6 bases). The CDR3 runs 14 residues. V was shortened by 5 bases and J by 2 bases, with 13 bases between the two germline ends. Germline CDR1 is LNHDA and CDR2 is SQIVND (reference sequence). The CDR3 is CASSPDRPPYEQYF. As DNA, the CDR3 is TGTGCCAGTAGTCCCGACAGGCCTCCCTACGAGCAGTACTTC.

For the CDR3, the DNA is TGTGCCAGCATTAAAGGGGGCGCGGAGACCCAGTACTTC. Translation: CASIKGGAETQYF. The chain employs TRBV6-5 and TRBJ2-5; 7 bases agree with TRBD1. V shed 7 bases, J shed 5 bases, and the junction held 7 bases outside the gene matches. Germline V lookup: CDR1 MNHEY, CDR2 SVGAGI. CDR3 size: 13 residues.

This CDR3 is CASSGLAGQGAQYF. Written as DNA, the CDR3 is TGTGCCAGCAGCGGACTAGCGGGTCAGGGGGCCCAGTACTTC. The chain has TRBV5-8 and TRBJ2-5; 11 bases are shared with TRBD2. Germline V lookup: CDR1 SGHTS, CDR2 YDEGEE. The CDR3 consists of 14 residues. After removal of 4 bases from V and 9 bases from J, the junction contained 8 bases not matched to a gene.

The genes are TRBV2 and TRBJ2-7; D not resolved. CDR1 is SNHLY and CDR2 is FYNNEI in the germline V gene. The CDR3 is 13 residues long. V lost 3 bases and J 4 bases, leaving 10 bases between the germline ends. The CDR3 region has the DNA TGTGCCAGCAGTGATTTCATACATTACGAGCAGTACTTC. This codes for CASSDFIHYEQYF.

The chain employs TRBV27 and TRBJ1-5; tentative D call: TRBD1 (5 bases). Trimming removed 1 base at V and 6 bases at J, with 13 bases between. The CDR3 loop spans 15 amino acids. CDR1 MNHEY and CDR2 SMNVEV come from the germline V gene (reference sequence). The CDR3 reads CASSLFFREGQPQHF. CDR3 DNA: TGTGCCAGCAGTTTATTCTTCAGGGAAGGTCAGCCCCAGCATTTT.

This clone came up once. V is TRBV18 and J is TRBJ2-3, with D possibly being TRBD2 (5 bases). This CDR3 spans 16 amino acids. V lost 4 bases and J lost 3, with 17 bases in between. Germline CDR1 is KGHSH and CDR2 is LQKENI. CDR3 sequence reads: CASSRYPQRETDTQYF. The CDR3 region has the DNA TGTGCCAGCTCACGCTACCCACAGAGGGAAACAGATACGCAGTATTTT.

V usage is TRBV14 and J usage is TRBJ2-7; TRBD1 matches 10 bases. V was pared by 9 bases and J by 4 bases, with 6 bases of the junction left unmatched. The CDR3 covers 13 residues. In germline, CDR1 is SGHDN, CDR2 FVKESK. Here the CDR3 reads CASGDRGTYEQYF. The CDR3 coding sequence is TGTGCCAGTGGGGACAGGGGAACGTACGAGCAGTACTTC.

The CDR3 spells CASSLGTGGGDTQYF. CDR3 bases: TGCGCCAGCAGCTTGGGGACAGGGGGCGGAGATACGCAGTATTTT. The chain is built from TRBV5-1 and TRBJ2-3, with 11 bases matching TRBD1. Trimming cost V 0 bases and J 5 bases; bases outside gene matches: 2. CDR3 length equals 15 residues. Germline V gene data show CDR1 as SGHRS and CDR2 as YFSETQ.

The CDR3 here is CASSQGQGATDTEAFF. Written as DNA, the CDR3 is TGTGCCAGCAGCCAGGGACAGGGGGCTACGGACACTGAAGCTTTCTTT. The J gene is TRBJ1-1, the V gene TRBV5-6; the match to TRBD1 covers 12 bases. The trim removed 4 bases at V and 3 bases at J, leaving 7 bases unmatched. The CDR3 covers 16 residues. Germline V gene lookup returns CDR1 SGHDT and CDR2 YYEEEE.